The clone carrying this T cell receptor (beta chain) was counted at least ten times. Its antigen is undetermined. This sample is part of a study of T cell repertoires in cytomegalovirus infection. On the study more broadly: Epitope selection comprised recently identified HLA-C-restricted CMV epitopes and well-studied HLA-B-restricted CMV epitopes. Public TCR beta signatures provided an indication of both CMV infection and a matching HLA type.

Study-wide results and limits: There were carriers of CMV plus the relevant HLA, and cumulative public TCR beta family frequency identified them.

TCRdb reanalysed the reads using MiXCR and keeps one entry per CDR3 protein. The data hold 700,000 to 850,000 distinct CDR3 sequences, with less than 35% observed a single time. The CDR3 length is 16 residues. Germline V gene data show CDR1 as MGHDK and CDR2 as SYGVNS. J was trimmed by 6 bases and V by 1 base; bases with no gene match: 7. The rearrangement joins TRBV25-1 to TRBJ1-5, with TRBD1 identical over 9 bases. The sequences come from cultured CD8+ T cells from PBMCs, collected from culture after CMV antigen stimulation. This TCR derives from a human donor in good health (CMV status not recorded). Some clones in this sample may be carry-over from other donors' samples. This CDR3 reads CASSESGTGFGQPQHF. The DNA of the CDR3 is TGTGCCAGCAGTGAATCCGGGACAGGGTTCGGTCAGCCCCAGCATTTT.